This T cell receptor (beta chain) was documented in a study of shared clonotypes between healthy human individuals. To note about this clone: Its cognate antigen is unknown.

Memory CD4+ cells were the fraction left after CD45RA+ naive selection. This CDR3 spans 13 amino acids. CDR1 and CDR2 from the germline V gene are SQVTM and ANQGSEA. V shed 7 bases, J shed 2 bases, and the junction held 6 bases outside the gene matches. Study-wide results and limits: Sampling covered blood only; tissue repertoires likely differ. On the whole, naive subsets had larger estimated richness than memory subsets had.

The run depth of the assay was deep. The repertoire was sequenced with immunoSEQ multiplex PCR; TCRdb's copy has only in-frame clones and lacks some. The table lists about 1.5 million clones, 95% to 99% of them singletons. The clonotype comes from a man aged 25 to 40 in good health. Input material: naive CD4+ T cells sorted from blood. Subset given: CD45RA+ positively selected. The chain combines TRBV29-1 with TRBJ2-3, with 7 positions matching TRBD2. The CDR3 region has the DNA TGCAGCGGGAGCCTAGCGGCCACAGATACGCAGTATTTT. Its translation is CSGSLAATDTQYF.